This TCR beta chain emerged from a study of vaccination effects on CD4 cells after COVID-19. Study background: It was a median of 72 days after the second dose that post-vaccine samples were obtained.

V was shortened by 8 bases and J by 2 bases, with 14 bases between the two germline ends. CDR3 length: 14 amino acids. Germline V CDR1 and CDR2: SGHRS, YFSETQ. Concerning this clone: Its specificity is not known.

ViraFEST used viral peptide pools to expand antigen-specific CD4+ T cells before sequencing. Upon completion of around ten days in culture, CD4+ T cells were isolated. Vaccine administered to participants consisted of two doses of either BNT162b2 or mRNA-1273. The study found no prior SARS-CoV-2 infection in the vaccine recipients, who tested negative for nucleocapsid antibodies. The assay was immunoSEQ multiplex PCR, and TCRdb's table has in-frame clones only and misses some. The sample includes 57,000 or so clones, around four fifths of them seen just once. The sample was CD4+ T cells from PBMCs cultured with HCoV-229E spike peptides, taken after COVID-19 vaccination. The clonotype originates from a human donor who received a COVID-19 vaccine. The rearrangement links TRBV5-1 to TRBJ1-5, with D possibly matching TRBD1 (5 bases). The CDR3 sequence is CASPLRGCNQPQHF. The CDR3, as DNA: TGCGCCAGTCCCCTCCGGGGCTGCAATCAGCCCCAGCATTTT.